Below are 8 T cell receptor beta chains sequenced from a single sample in a study of identifying expanded T cells in peripheral blood. Repertoires were generated with immunoSEQ multiplex PCR, while TCRdb's copy carries only in-frame clones and drops some. The sample shows around 100,000 clones, around 90% of them seen only once. The sequencing input was blood. These receptor sequences come from a person aged 18-70 years in good health.

This clone was seen once. This chain connects TRBV30 to TRBJ2-5; D is uncertain. V lost 0 bases, J lost 7 bases, and 9 bases lay in between. The CDR3 sequence is 12 residues long. Germline loops: CDR1 GTSNPN, CDR2 SVGIG (reference sequence). The CDR3 sequence is CAWSVHSGTQYF. The CDR3 region has the DNA TGTGCCTGGAGTGTACATAGTGGGACCCAGTACTTC.

The genes are TRBV10-3 and TRBJ1-1, with 8 bases fitting TRBD1. Germline assignment: CDR1 ENHRY and CDR2 SYGVKD. CDR3 length: 11 amino acids. With V trimmed by 10 bases and J by 4 bases, 2 bases remained unmatched. In DNA, the CDR3 is TGTGCCACAGGGGGCCGCACTGAAGCTTTCTTT. The encoded protein is CATGGRTEAFF.

The chain uses TRBV25-1 and TRBJ1-1, with 9 nucleotides matching TRBD1. Losses at the gene ends were 5 bases for V and 4 bases for J; bases not matched to a gene: 8. The CDR3 has 15 amino acids. Germline V gives CDR1 MGHDK, CDR2 SYGVNS. The CDR3 bases are TGTGCCAGCAGTCCTCCACAGGGGGCCGTCACTGAAGCTTTCTTT. It yields the protein CASSPPQGAVTEAFF.

The chain carries TRBV4-1 and TRBJ2-1; D not resolved. The CDR3 has 12 residues. From germline, CDR1 is MGHRA and CDR2 YSYEKL. V shed 3 bases and J shed 6 bases, with 6 bases lying between them. In DNA, the CDR3 is TGCGCCAGCAGCCACCGGACCAATGAGCAGTTCTTC. Its protein is CASSHRTNEQFF.

Remarks on this clone: Other DNA sequences in this specimen translate into the identical CDR3. The V and J genes are TRBV7-9 and TRBJ2-7; 7 nucleotides align to TRBD1. The CDR3 consists of 12 residues. Germline V gives CDR1 SEHNR, CDR2 FQNEAQ (reference sequence). Trimming at V came to 6 bases and at J to 3 bases, leaving 2 bases not matched to a gene. In nucleotides, the CDR3 is TGTGCCAGCAGAGGGACAGACTACGAGCAGTACTTC. It codes for CASRGTDYEQYF.

Only one count was recorded for this clone. The V and J genes are TRBV5-8 and TRBJ2-2; D is unresolved. V shed 6 bases and J shed 3 bases, with 18 bases lying between them. The CDR3 has 16 amino acids. Germline assignment: CDR1 SGHTS and CDR2 YDEGEE. The DNA of the CDR3 is TGTGCCAGCACCCCTTCCGCCAGGCGATACACCGGGGAGCTGTTTTTT. As protein: CASTPSARRYTGELFF.

The chain joins TRBV11-3 to TRBJ2-7; 8 nucleotides agree with TRBD1. V lost 8 bases to trimming and J lost 0 bases; unmatched junction nucleotides: 3. The CDR3 has 13 amino acids. Germline CDR1 SGHNT, CDR2 YENEEA. The CDR3 region is CASQGQASYEQYF. The CDR3 DNA follows: TGTGCCAGCCAGGGACAGGCCTCCTACGAGCAGTACTTC.

The V call is TRBV6-1, the J call TRBJ1-2; D uncertain. The V gene lost 7 bases and the J gene lost 3 bases, with 12 bases spanning the gap. This CDR3 has 13 amino acids. The germline V gene encodes CDR1 MNHNS and CDR2 SASEGT. The CDR3 loop is CASKAGFDYGYTF. The CDR3 region has the DNA TGTGCCAGCAAGGCAGGATTTGACTATGGCTACACCTTC.